This T cell receptor beta chain was recovered during a study of T cells after somatic rescue of genetic block. This clone was counted a few times. V shed 4 bases and J shed 9 bases, with 16 bases lying between them. This CDR3 spans 14 amino acids. Germline V gene lookup returns CDR1 SNHLY and CDR2 FYNNEI. Assay used: immunoSEQ multiplex PCR; TCRdb lists only in-frame clones, some missing. The repertoire holds about 72,000 clones, roughly 88% seen once, with roughly 2.9% in the top ten. V is TRBV2 and J is TRBJ2-1; weak D call: TRBD2 (6 bases). The sequence was obtained from a man aged 25-45 years. The sample taken for sequencing was peripheral blood mononuclear cells (PBMCs). The CDR3 protein is CASSGLAYSGEQFF. The CDR3 DNA is TGTGCCAGCAGTGGGCTAGCGTACTCTGGTGAGCAGTTCTTC.